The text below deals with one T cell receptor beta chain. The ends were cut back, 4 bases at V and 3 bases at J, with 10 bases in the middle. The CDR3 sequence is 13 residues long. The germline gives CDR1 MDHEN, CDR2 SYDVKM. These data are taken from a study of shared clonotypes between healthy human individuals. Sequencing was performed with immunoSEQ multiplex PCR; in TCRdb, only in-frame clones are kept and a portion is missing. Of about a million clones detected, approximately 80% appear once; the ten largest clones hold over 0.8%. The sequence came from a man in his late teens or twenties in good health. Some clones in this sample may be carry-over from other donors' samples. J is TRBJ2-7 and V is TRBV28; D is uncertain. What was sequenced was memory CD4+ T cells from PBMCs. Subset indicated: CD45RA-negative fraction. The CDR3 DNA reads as TGTGCCAGCAGTTACAAGGTCCACTACGAGCAGTACTTC. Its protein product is CASSYKVHYEQYF.